These 32 T cell receptor beta chains came from one sample sequenced in a study of cytomegalovirus exposure and HLA in healthy donors (dated by TCRdb to about 2017). Library creation used the immunoSEQ multiplex PCR assay. For the multiplex PCR, a mixture combining 60 forward primers for TCR Vbeta segments and 13 reverse primers for TCR Jbeta segments was used. Imported from immuneACCESS, the table was reduced by TCRdb to in-frame sequences with V and J called. These copies leave out some clones; in studies compared against another copy, an unresolved V gene accounts for under half, and the cause of the remainder is not known. Here the sample has 210,000 or so clones; more than 85% occur a single time. The biggest ten clones account for roughly 1% of the sample. Sample: PBMCs. These receptor sequences come from a woman aged 18-35 years in good health and CMV-seronegative.

With regard to this clone: Mismatch with germline at one junction end may stem from a read error. This chain joins TRBV14 and TRBJ1-1; a weak D match, TRBD1 (5 bases). Germline CDR1 and CDR2: SGHDN and FVKESK. The CDR3 sequence is 16 residues long. CDR3 in amino acids: CTSSQDWGRLNTEAFF. The CDR3 DNA reads as TGTACCAGCAGCCAAGACTGGGGCAGGTTGAACACTGAAGCTTTCTTT.

The chain combines TRBV7-2 with TRBJ1-2; 7 nucleotides agree with TRBD1. V trimming: 4 bases; J trimming: 3 bases; junction bases outside the gene matches: 5. Per the germline V gene, CDR1 is SGHTA and CDR2 is FQGNSA. CDR3 length: 14 amino acids. The DNA for the CDR3 is TGTGCCAGCAGCTACCAGGGGGTAGACTATGGCTACACCTTC. Protein sequence: CASSYQGVDYGYTF.

The J gene is TRBJ2-1, the V gene TRBV7-2; a weak D match, TRBD2 (5 bases). Germline lookup yields CDR1 SGHTA and CDR2 FQGNSA. Trimming pared 1 base from V and 3 bases from J, leaving 10 bases between. This CDR3 region has 15 residues. CDR3 amino acids: CASSLVGGLYNEQFF. In DNA, the CDR3 is TGTGCCAGCAGCTTAGTAGGAGGCCTCTACAATGAGCAGTTCTTC. The variable domain in full, completed from reference TRBV7-2 and TRBJ2-1, reads GAGVSQSPSNKVTEKGKDVELRCDPISGHTALYWYRQSLGQGLEFLIYFQGNSAPDKSGLPSDRFSAERTGGSVSTLTIQRTQQEDSAVYLCASSLVGGLYNEQFFGPGTRLTVL.

For this clone: An end of the junction does not agree with germline; a read error may underlie this. The CDR3 protein is CASGLAAAGGYETQYF. The DNA of the CDR3 is TGTGCCAGCGGCTTAGCAGCGGCAGGGGGCTACGAGACCCAGTACTTC. J is TRBJ2-5 and V is TRBV7-2, with 8 bases aligning to TRBD1. This CDR3 has 16 amino acids. Germline lookup yields CDR1 SGHTA and CDR2 FQGNSA.

The genes are TRBV27 and TRBJ2-5; 9 bases map to TRBD1. The J call may be wrong; the DNA end is better matched by TRBJ2-7. There are 14 residues in the CDR3. CDR1 is MNHEY, CDR2 SMNVEV, per germline (reference sequence). CDR3 region: CATSLLGQGYEQYF. The CDR3, as DNA: TGTGCCACCTCCCTTTTGGGACAGGGCTACGAGCAGTACTTC.

The chain combines TRBV6-6 with TRBJ1-5, with TRBD1 matching over 8 bases. The CDR3 runs to 16 residues. J lost 4 bases, V lost 7 bases, and 12 bases had no gene match. Per the germline V gene, CDR1 is MNHNY and CDR2 is SVGAGI (reference sequence). The CDR3, as DNA: TGTGCCAGCACCGATGCCGGGACAGGAAAAAATCAGCCCCAGCATTTT. It yields the protein CASTDAGTGKNQPQHF.

This chain links TRBV27 with TRBJ1-5, with TRBD1 identical over 7 bases. Germline V gene lookup returns CDR1 MNHEY and CDR2 SMNVEV (reference sequence). This CDR3 spans 14 amino acids. The J segment lost 3 bases and the V segment lost 6 bases, leaving 5 bases of the junction unmatched. CDR3 in DNA: TGTGCCAGCAGGCCGGGACAGTACAATCAGCCCCAGCATTTT. Its protein product is CASRPGQYNQPQHF.

V and J are TRBV6-5 and TRBJ1-2; possible D gene TRBD1, 6 bases. Per the germline V gene, CDR1 is MNHEY and CDR2 is SVGAGI. This CDR3 comprises 12 residues. Here the CDR3 DNA reads TGTACGACAGTTACCCTACAGGGTGGCTACACCTTC. It is translated as CTTVTLQGGYTF.

The chain combines TRBV4-3 with TRBJ2-5; 10 bases align to TRBD2. CDR3 length: 16 residues. Per the germline V gene, CDR1 is LGHNA and CDR2 is YSLEER. V was clipped by 4 bases and J by 2 bases; unmatched bases: 7. This chain's CDR3 is CASSRGLAAGQETQYF. CDR3 nucleotides: TGCGCCAGCAGCCGAGGACTAGCGGCGGGTCAAGAGACCCAGTACTTC.

The chain has TRBV19 and TRBJ2-7; 8 bases align to TRBD1. CDR3 length equals 15 residues. The V gene end was trimmed by 4 bases and the J gene end by 5 bases; junction bases not matched to a gene: 10. Germline lookup yields CDR1 LNHDA and CDR2 SQIVND (reference sequence). The CDR3: CASSKPGQGSNEQYF. The DNA for the CDR3 is TGTGCCAGTAGTAAGCCCGGACAGGGTAGCAACGAGCAGTACTTC.

The rearrangement uses TRBV13 and TRBJ1-2, with D uncertain. Trimming took off 8 bases at V and 4 bases at J, with 17 bases between the two ends. The CDR3 covers 14 residues. The V gene's germline CDR1 is PRHDT and CDR2 FYEKMQ (reference sequence). CDR3 protein: CASEPKHQFYGYTF. In nucleotides, the CDR3 is TGTGCCAGCGAACCAAAACACCAGTTCTATGGCTACACCTTC.

The chain is built from TRBV27 and TRBJ2-1; 12 nucleotides match TRBD2. Germline trimming cut 5 bases from V and 9 bases from J; bases unmatched to any gene: 17. CDR1 and CDR2 (germline): MNHEY, SMNVEV (reference sequence). This CDR3 is built from 18 residues. As DNA, the CDR3 is TGTGCCAGCAGTCCACGGAATCTAGCGGGAGGGCTCCTAAGTGAGCAGTTCTTC. Its protein product is CASSPRNLAGGLLSEQFF.

This clone has just one count. The chain combines TRBV7-9 with TRBJ2-1; 11 nucleotides line up with TRBD2. Per germline, CDR1 SEHNR and CDR2 FQNEAQ (reference sequence). With 3 bases clipped from V and 11 bases from J, the junction kept 9 bases outside the gene matches. This CDR3 comprises 15 residues. CDR3 in amino acids: CASSFRLAGYTQQFF. CDR3 coding DNA: TGTGCCAGCAGCTTCAGACTAGCGGGATACACCCAGCAGTTCTTC.

The chain's CDR3 is CASSYGASGEQYF. CDR3 nucleotides: TGTGCCAGCAGTTACGGGGCCTCGGGCGAGCAGTACTTC. The chain employs TRBV6-5 and TRBJ2-7; possible D gene TRBD1, 5 bases. V was trimmed by 2 bases and J by 6 bases, leaving 11 bases between them. CDR1 is MNHEY, CDR2 SVGAGI, per germline. CDR3 length: 13 residues.

There are a few counts of this clone. The chain recombines TRBV6-1 with TRBJ2-7, with D tentatively TRBD2 (6 bases). This CDR3 contains 15 residues. The V end was cut by 2 bases, the J end by 2 bases, with 13 bases between. Germline V lookup: CDR1 MNHNS, CDR2 SASEGT. The CDR3 protein is CASSERVSGTYEQYF. The CDR3 nucleotides are TGTGCCAGCAGTGAACGAGTTAGCGGCACCTACGAGCAGTACTTC.

The chain couples TRBV7-2 to TRBJ2-1, with D possibly TRBD2 on 5 matching bases. Trimming took off 1 base at V and 12 bases at J, with 13 bases between the two ends. The germline CDR1 and CDR2 sequences are SGHTA and FQGNSA. This CDR3 spans 13 amino acids. DNA of the CDR3: TGTGCCAGCAGCTTAGGAACGGGGTCGGGGCAGTTCTTC. Protein sequence: CASSLGTGSGQFF.

The rearrangement joins TRBV12-5 to TRBJ2-3; the D is unclear. V was trimmed by 7 bases and J by 2 bases, leaving 13 bases between them. The V gene's germline CDR1 is LGHNT and CDR2 FRNRAP. The CDR3 is made up of 14 amino acids. CDR3 in amino acids: CASASSGHTDTQYF. CDR3 sequence (DNA): TGTGCTAGTGCAAGCTCAGGTCACACAGATACGCAGTATTTT.

The V gene is TRBV5-4, the J gene TRBJ1-6; D gene unclear. CDR1 and CDR2 from the germline V gene are SGHNT and YYREEE (reference sequence). The ends were cut back, 5 bases at V and 7 bases at J, with 19 bases in the middle. CDR3 size: 16 residues. The CDR3 region has the DNA TGTGCCAGCAGTTCAACTCCTGGAGGATTGAATTCACCCCTCCACTTT. Its protein is CASSSTPGGLNSPLHF. The variable domain in full, with the rest retrieved from reference TRBV5-4 and TRBJ1-6, is ETGVTQSPTHLIKTRGQQVTLRCSSQSGHNTVSWYQQALGQGPQFIFQYYREEENGRGNFPPRFSGLQFPNYSSELNVNALELDDSALYLCASSSTPGGLNSPLHFGNGTRLTVT.

This clone was picked up one time. In DNA form, the CDR3 reads TGTGCCAGCTCACCCAGGGGTAACTATGGCTACACCTTC. Its protein product is CASSPRGNYGYTF. This chain joins TRBV18 and TRBJ1-2; D possibly corresponds to TRBD1 (6 bases). Trimming left V 3 bases short and J 1 base short, with 6 bases between. The germline CDR1 and CDR2 sequences are KGHSH and LQKENI. The CDR3 has 13 residues.

The rearrangement uses TRBV23-1 and TRBJ2-7; the match to TRBD2 covers 7 bases. Being an ORF, TRBV23-1 has a function that is uncertain. The ends lost 0 bases at V and 5 bases at J; junction bases unmatched: 7. The CDR3 covers 15 residues. The CDR3 spells CASSQSGGGINEQYF. Written as DNA, the CDR3 is TGCGCCAGCAGTCAATCGGGGGGAGGGATTAACGAGCAGTACTTC.

This clone was seen just once. The rearrangement uses TRBV4-3 and TRBJ2-1; 7 bases line up with TRBD2. Germline assignment: CDR1 LGHNA and CDR2 YSLEER. V lost 0 bases, J lost 1 base, and 0 bases stayed unmatched. The CDR3 is 15 amino acids. As DNA, the CDR3 is TGCGCCAGCAGCCAAGACGGGGGGTCCTACAATGAGCAGTTCTTC. Translation: CASSQDGGSYNEQFF.

The V gene is TRBV4-3, the J gene TRBJ2-7; a possible D gene is TRBD2 (6 bases). Germline V gene lookup returns CDR1 LGHNA and CDR2 YSLEER. The length of the CDR3 is 17 residues. V was clipped by 1 base and J by 3 bases, with 19 bases between them. DNA for the CDR3: TGCGCCAGCAGCCAAGTTCCGGGGGTCCGACCAATCTACGAGCAGTACTTC. Residues: CASSQVPGVRPIYEQYF.

The chain joins TRBV6-1 to TRBJ1-2; D may be TRBD1 (5 bases). The CDR3 has 13 residues. Deletions cut 6 bases from V and 2 bases from J, with 10 bases between. Germline CDR1 reads MNHNS; CDR2 reads SASEGT. For the CDR3, the DNA is TGTGCCAGCAGGCCCGGGGGGAACTATGGCTACACCTTC. The encoded protein is CASRPGGNYGYTF.

This chain uses TRBV9 with TRBJ2-5, with D possibly TRBD2 on 6 matching bases. The J call may be incorrect, as the DNA end agrees better with TRBJ2-7. Germline assignment: CDR1 SGDLS and CDR2 YYNGEE. This CDR3 spans 15 amino acids. CDR3 sequence (DNA): TGTGCCAGCAGCGGTGGACTAACCCCTTCCTACGAGCAGTACTTC. Amino acid sequence: CASSGGLTPSYEQYF.

This chain joins TRBV4-1 and TRBJ1-1; no reliable D call. The ends were cut back, 1 base at V and 4 bases at J, with 19 bases in the middle. Germline V CDR1 and CDR2: MGHRA, YSYEKL. The CDR3 length is 17 residues. CDR3 sequence reads: CASSQVFPNQVGTEAFF. CDR3 DNA sequence: TGCGCCAGCAGCCAAGTATTCCCCAACCAGGTGGGCACTGAAGCTTTCTTT.

This sequence joins TRBV6-6 and TRBJ2-3, with D possibly being TRBD2 (5 bases). Germline lookup yields CDR1 MNHNY and CDR2 SVGAGI (reference sequence). V was shortened by 6 bases and J by 0 bases, with 10 bases between the two germline ends. CDR3 size: 14 residues. The CDR3 spells CASRSGPSTDTQYF. The DNA of the CDR3 is TGTGCCAGCAGGAGCGGACCTAGCACAGATACGCAGTATTTT.

The chain uses TRBV5-6 and TRBJ2-7; TRBD1 might be the D (5 bases). This CDR3 contains 13 residues. V lost 1 base, J lost 3 bases, and 8 bases lay in between. Germline V gives CDR1 SGHDT, CDR2 YYEEEE. The CDR3 region is CASSLPGLYEQYF. In DNA form, the CDR3 reads TGTGCCAGCAGCTTGCCAGGGCTCTACGAGCAGTACTTC.

This chain links TRBV2 with TRBJ2-5, with a possible D match to TRBD2 (5 bases). The germline CDR1 and CDR2 sequences are SNHLY and FYNNEI. Trimming took 4 bases from V and 1 from J, leaving 10 bases between them. The length of the CDR3 is 14 residues. The CDR3 DNA reads TGTGCCAGCAGTGTGGGAGACCTCCAAGAGACCCAGTACTTC. It translates to CASSVGDLQETQYF.

V gene TRBV19 combines with J gene TRBJ2-2, with 8 bases aligning to TRBD2. The CDR3 covers 16 residues. CDR1 is LNHDA and CDR2 is SQIVND in the germline V gene (reference sequence). Germline trimming cut 8 bases from V and 4 bases from J; bases unmatched to any gene: 12. The CDR3: CASENRGGAGTGELFF. CDR3 nucleotide sequence: TGTGCCAGTGAAAACCGGGGGGGCGCCGGCACCGGGGAGCTGTTTTTT.

The gene calls are TRBV25-1 and TRBJ1-3; D not resolved. The germline V gene encodes CDR1 MGHDK and CDR2 SYGVNS. This CDR3 has 13 residues. V lost 7 bases to trimming and J lost 0 bases, with 7 bases between them. Here the CDR3 reads CASTASSGNTIYF. For the CDR3, the DNA is TGTGCCAGCACAGCGAGCTCTGGAAACACCATATATTTT.

This clone showed up just once. J is TRBJ1-1 and V is TRBV5-6, with TRBD1 matching 7 bases. V lost 2 bases, J lost 0 bases, and 13 bases stayed unmatched. This CDR3 has 18 amino acids. Germline assignment: CDR1 SGHDT and CDR2 YYEEEE. CDR3 sequence reads: CASSFPNRGGRMNTEAFF. The CDR3 region has the DNA TGTGCCAGCAGCTTTCCCAACAGGGGTGGGCGAATGAACACTGAAGCTTTCTTT.

The chain employs TRBV27 and TRBJ2-5; tentative D call: TRBD1 (5 bases). Germline V CDR1 and CDR2: MNHEY, SMNVEV (reference sequence). Trimming took off 4 bases at V and 5 bases at J, with 17 bases between the two ends. The CDR3 covers 15 residues. The CDR3 loop is CASSSSRRAMETQYF. The CDR3 nucleotides are TGTGCCAGCAGTTCCTCCCGCAGGGCTATGGAGACCCAGTACTTC.